This T cell receptor beta chain was recorded in a study of T cells in Graves' hyperthyroidism and ophthalmopathy. Germline assignment: CDR1 ENHRY and CDR2 SYGVKD. V gave up 10 bases and J gave up 1 base; unmatched junction bases: 12. CDR3 length equals 15 residues. RNA transcripts were the template for amplifying TCR beta CDR3 regions. A set of HTBI primers served as the primers for a first-round RT-PCR of the TCR CDR3. TCRdb re-analysed the multiplex PCR reads in MiXCR, keeping a single row per CDR3 protein. The profile shows approximately 590,000 distinct CDR3 sequences, 46% of them singletons. The TCR comes from a young woman with Graves' hyperthyroidism. The chain carries TRBV10-3 and TRBJ1-1; 7 positions agree with TRBD1. Sequencing was performed on peripheral blood or thyroid tissue (not recorded which). The CDR3: CASRVGDRENTEAFF. CDR3 bases: TGTGCCAGCAGGGTAGGGGACAGAGAGAACACTGAAGCTTTCTTT.